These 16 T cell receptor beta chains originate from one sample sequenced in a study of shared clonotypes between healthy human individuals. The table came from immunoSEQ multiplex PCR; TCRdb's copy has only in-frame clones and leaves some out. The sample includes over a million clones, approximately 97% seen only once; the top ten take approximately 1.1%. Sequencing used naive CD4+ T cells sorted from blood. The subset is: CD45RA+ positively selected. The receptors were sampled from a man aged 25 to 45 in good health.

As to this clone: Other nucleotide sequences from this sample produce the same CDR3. The CDR3 nucleotides read TGTGCCAGCAGCTTTCTAGCGGGAGGATCCTACGAGCAGTACTTC. Translation gives CASSFLAGGSYEQYF. The V gene is TRBV7-9, the J gene TRBJ2-7; 11 nucleotides match TRBD2. Germline values: CDR1 SEHNR, CDR2 FQNEAQ (reference sequence). The J segment lost 1 base and the V segment lost 3 bases, leaving 2 bases of the junction unmatched. The CDR3 is 15 residues long. The entire variable domain, with the rest obtained from reference TRBV7-9 and TRBJ2-7, is as follows: DTGVSQNPRHKITKRGQNVTFRCDPISEHNRLYWYRQTLGQGPEFLTYFQNEAQLEKSRLLSDRFSAERPKGSFSTLEIQRTEQGDSAMYLCASSFLAGGSYEQYFGPGTRLTVT.

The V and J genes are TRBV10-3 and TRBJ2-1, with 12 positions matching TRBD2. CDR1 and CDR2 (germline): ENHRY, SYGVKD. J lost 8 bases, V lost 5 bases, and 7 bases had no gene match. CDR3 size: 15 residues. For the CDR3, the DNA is TGTGCCATCAGTCGACTAGCGGGAGTGTCCGATGAGCAGTTCTTC. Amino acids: CAISRLAGVSDEQFF.

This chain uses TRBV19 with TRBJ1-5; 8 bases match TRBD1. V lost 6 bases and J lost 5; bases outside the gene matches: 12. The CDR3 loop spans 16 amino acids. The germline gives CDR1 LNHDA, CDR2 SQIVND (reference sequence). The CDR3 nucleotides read TGTGCCAGTAGACCCCGGGACAGGCTCTCGGATCAGCCCCAGCATTTT. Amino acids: CASRPRDRLSDQPQHF. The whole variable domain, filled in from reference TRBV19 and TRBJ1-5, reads DGGITQSPKYLFRKEGQNVTLSCEQNLNHDAMYWYRQDPGQGLRLIYYSQIVNDFQKGDIAEGYSVSREKKESFPLTVTSAQKNPTAFYLCASRPRDRLSDQPQHFGDGTRLSIL.

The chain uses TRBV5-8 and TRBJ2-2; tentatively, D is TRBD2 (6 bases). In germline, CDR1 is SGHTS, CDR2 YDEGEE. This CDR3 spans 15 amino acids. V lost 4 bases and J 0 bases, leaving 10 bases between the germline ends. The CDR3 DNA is TGTGCCAGCAGCGCGGGACCAACGAACACCGGGGAGCTGTTTTTT. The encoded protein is CASSAGPTNTGELFF.

The CDR3 nucleotides read TGTGCCAGCAGCTTCAGGGTCTCAGAGACCCAGTACTTC. Protein sequence: CASSFRVSETQYF. The chain is built from TRBV7-9 and TRBJ2-5; possible D gene TRBD1, 5 bases. The CDR3 contains 13 residues. Deletions cut 3 bases from V and 4 bases from J, with 9 bases between. Germline V gives CDR1 SEHNR, CDR2 FQNEAQ (reference sequence).

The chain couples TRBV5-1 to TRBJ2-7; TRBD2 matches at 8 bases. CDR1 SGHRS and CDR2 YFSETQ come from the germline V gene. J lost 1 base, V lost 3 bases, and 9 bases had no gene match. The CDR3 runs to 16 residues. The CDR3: CASSSTGGGSSYEQYF. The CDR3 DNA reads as TGCGCCAGCAGCTCCACGGGGGGGGGCTCTTCCTACGAGCAGTACTTC.

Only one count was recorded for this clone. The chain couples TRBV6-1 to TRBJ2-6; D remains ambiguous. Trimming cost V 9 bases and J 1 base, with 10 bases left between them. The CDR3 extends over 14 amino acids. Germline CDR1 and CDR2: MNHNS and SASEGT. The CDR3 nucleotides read TGTGCCAGTACGGTTAGGTCTGGGGCCAACGTCCTGACTTTC. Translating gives CASTVRSGANVLTF.

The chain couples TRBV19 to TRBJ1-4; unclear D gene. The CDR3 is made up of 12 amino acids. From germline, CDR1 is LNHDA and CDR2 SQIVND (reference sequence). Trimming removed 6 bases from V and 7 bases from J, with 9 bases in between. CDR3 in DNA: TGTGCCAGTAGGGACTACGTTGAAAAACTGTTTTTT. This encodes CASRDYVEKLFF.

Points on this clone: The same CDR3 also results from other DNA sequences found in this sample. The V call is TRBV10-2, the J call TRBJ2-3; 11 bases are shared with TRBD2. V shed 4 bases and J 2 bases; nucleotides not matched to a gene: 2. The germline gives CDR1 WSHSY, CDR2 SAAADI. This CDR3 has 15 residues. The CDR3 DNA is TGCGCCAGCAGTGGACTAGCGGGAAACACAGATACGCAGTATTTT. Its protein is CASSGLAGNTDTQYF.

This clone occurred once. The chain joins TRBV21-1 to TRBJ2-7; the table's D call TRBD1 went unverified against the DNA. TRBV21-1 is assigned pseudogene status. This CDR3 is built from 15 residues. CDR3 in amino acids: CASSARERGLYEQYF. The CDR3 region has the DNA TGTGCCAGCAGCGCTCGGGAGAGGGGGCTATACGAGCAGTACTTC.

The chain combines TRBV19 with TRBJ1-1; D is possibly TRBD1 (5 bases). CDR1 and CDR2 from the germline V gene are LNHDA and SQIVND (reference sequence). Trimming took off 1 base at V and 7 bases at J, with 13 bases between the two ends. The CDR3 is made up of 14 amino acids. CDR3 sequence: CASSIGPNQGEAFF. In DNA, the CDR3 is TGTGCCAGTAGTATAGGTCCAAATCAGGGTGAAGCTTTCTTT.

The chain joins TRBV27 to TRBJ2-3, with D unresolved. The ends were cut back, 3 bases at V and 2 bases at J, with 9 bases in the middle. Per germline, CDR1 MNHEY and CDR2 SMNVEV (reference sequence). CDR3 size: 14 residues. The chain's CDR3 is CASSFGQNTDTQYF. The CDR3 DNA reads TGTGCCAGCAGTTTTGGGCAGAACACAGATACGCAGTATTTT.

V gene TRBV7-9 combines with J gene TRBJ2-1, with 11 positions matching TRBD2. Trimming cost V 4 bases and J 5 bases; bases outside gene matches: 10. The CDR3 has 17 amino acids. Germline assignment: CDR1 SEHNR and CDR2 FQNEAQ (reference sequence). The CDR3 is CASSSGALAGVDNEQFF. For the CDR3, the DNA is TGTGCCAGCAGCTCCGGCGCACTAGCGGGAGTGGACAATGAGCAGTTCTTC.

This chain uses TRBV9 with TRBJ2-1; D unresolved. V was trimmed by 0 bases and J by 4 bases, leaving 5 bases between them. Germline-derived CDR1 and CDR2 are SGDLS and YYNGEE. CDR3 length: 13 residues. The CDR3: CASSVVMYNEQFF. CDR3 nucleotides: TGTGCCAGCAGCGTAGTAATGTACAATGAGCAGTTCTTC.

DNA of the CDR3: TGTGCCAGCAGTGGGGAGGGGAACACTGAAGCTTTCTTT. The encoded protein is CASSGEGNTEAFF. The rearrangement joins TRBV2 to TRBJ1-1; D remains unclear. V was trimmed by 4 bases and J by 1 base, leaving 7 bases between them. This CDR3 region has 13 residues. Germline V lookup: CDR1 SNHLY, CDR2 FYNNEI.

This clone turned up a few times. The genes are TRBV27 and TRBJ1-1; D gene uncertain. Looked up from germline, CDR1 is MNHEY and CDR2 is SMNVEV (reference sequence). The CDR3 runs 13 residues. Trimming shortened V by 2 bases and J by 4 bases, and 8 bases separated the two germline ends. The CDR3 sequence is CASSLRLSTEAFF. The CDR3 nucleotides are TGTGCCAGCAGTTTAAGGCTCAGCACTGAAGCTTTCTTT.